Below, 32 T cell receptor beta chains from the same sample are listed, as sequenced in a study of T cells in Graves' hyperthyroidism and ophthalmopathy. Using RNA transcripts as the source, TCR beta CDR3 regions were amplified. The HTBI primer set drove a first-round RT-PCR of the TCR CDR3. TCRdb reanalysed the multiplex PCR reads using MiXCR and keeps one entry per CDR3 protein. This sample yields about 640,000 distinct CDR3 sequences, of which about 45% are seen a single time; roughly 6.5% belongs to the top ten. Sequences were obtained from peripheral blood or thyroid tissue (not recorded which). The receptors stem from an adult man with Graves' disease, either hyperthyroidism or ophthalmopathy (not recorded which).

The DNA for the CDR3 is TGTGCCAGTAGTGCCCTGACAGGGTCGGGCTCCTACGAGCAGTACTTC. Its protein is CASSALTGSGSYEQYF. J is TRBJ2-7 and V is TRBV19, with TRBD1 matching 7 bases. Germline V gives CDR1 LNHDA, CDR2 SQIVND (reference sequence). The V gene end was trimmed by 5 bases and the J gene end by 0 bases; junction bases not matched to a gene: 10. The CDR3 runs 16 residues.

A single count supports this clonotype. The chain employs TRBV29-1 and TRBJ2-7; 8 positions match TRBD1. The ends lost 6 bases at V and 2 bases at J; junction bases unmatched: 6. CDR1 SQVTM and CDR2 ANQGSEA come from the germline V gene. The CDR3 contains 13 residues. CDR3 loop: CSVTGGRPYEQYF. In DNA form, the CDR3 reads TGCAGCGTCACAGGGGGGCGACCCTACGAGCAGTACTTC.

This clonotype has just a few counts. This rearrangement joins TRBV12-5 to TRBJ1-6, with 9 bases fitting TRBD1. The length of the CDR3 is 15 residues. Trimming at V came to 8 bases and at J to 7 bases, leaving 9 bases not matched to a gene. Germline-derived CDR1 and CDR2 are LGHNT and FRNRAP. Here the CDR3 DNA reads TGTGCTAGTCGGGGGGGACAGGGCGCAAATTCACCCCTCCACTTT. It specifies CASRGGQGANSPLHF. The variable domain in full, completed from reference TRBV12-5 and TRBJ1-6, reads DARVTQTPRHKVTEMGQEVTMRCQPILGHNTVFWYRQTMMQGLELLAYFRNRAPLDDSGMPKDRFSAEMPDATLATLKIQPSEPRDSAVYFCASRGGQGANSPLHFGNGTRLTVT.

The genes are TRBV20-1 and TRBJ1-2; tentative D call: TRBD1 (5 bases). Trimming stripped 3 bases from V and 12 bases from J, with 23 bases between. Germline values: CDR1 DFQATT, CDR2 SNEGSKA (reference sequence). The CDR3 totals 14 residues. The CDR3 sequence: CSASGRLQPGPHTF. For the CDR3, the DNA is TGCAGTGCTAGCGGAAGACTACAACCGGGACCCCACACCTTC.

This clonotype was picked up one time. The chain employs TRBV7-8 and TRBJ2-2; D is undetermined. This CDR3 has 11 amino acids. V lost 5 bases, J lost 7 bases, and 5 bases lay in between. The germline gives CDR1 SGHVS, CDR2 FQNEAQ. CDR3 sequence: CASSQFGELFF. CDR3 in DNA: TGTGCCAGCAGCCAATTCGGGGAGCTGTTTTTT.

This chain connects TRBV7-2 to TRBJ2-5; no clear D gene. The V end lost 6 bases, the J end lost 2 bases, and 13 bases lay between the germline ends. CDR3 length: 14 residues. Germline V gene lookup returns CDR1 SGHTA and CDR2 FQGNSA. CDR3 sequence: CASSFVAQQETQYF. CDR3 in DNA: TGTGCCAGCAGTTTTGTTGCACAGCAAGAGACCCAGTACTTC.

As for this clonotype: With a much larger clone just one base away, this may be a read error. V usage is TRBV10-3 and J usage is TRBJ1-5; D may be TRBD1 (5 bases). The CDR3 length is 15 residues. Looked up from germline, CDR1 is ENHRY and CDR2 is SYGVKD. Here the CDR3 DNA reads TGTGCCATCAGTGAGTCCGGGACGGACTATCAGCCCCAGAATTTT. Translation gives CAISESGTDYQPQNF.

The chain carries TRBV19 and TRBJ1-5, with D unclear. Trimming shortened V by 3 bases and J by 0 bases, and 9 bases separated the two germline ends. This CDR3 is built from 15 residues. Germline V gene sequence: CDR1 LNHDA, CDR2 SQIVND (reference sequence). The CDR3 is CASSIGGVSNQPQHF. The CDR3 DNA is TGTGCCAGTAGTATTGGTGGAGTTAGCAATCAGCCCCAGCATTTT. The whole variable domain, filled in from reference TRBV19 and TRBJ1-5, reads DGGITQSPKYLFRKEGQNVTLSCEQNLNHDAMYWYRQDPGQGLRLIYYSQIVNDFQKGDIAEGYSVSREKKESFPLTVTSAQKNPTAFYLCASSIGGVSNQPQHFGDGTRLSIL.

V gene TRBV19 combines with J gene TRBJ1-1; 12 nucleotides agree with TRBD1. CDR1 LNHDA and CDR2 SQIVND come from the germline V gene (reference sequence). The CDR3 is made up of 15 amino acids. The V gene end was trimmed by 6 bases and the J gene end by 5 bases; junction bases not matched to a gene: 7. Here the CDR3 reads CASRSRDRGHTEAFF. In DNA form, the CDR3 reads TGTGCCAGTAGGTCCCGGGACAGGGGGCATACTGAAGCTTTCTTT. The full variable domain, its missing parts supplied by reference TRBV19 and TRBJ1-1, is DGGITQSPKYLFRKEGQNVTLSCEQNLNHDAMYWYRQDPGQGLRLIYYSQIVNDFQKGDIAEGYSVSREKKESFPLTVTSAQKNPTAFYLCASRSRDRGHTEAFFGQGTRLTVV.

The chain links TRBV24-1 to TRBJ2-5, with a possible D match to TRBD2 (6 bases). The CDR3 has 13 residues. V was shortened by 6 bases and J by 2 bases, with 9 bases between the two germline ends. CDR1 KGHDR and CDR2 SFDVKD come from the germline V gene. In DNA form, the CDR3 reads TGTGCCACCAGTTACCGGGGGCAAGAGACCCAGTACTTC. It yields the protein CATSYRGQETQYF.

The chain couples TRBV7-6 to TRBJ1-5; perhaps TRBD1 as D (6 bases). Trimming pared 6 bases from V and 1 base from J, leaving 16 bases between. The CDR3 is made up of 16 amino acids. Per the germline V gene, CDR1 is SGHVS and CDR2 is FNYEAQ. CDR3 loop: CASSAPTGKSNQPQHF. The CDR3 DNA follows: TGTGCCAGCAGTGCCCCAACAGGGAAGAGCAATCAGCCCCAGCATTTT.

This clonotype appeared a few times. The CDR3 is CSSDTVNEKLFF. The CDR3, as DNA: TGCAGCTCTGACACGGTGAATGAAAAACTGTTTTTT. This sequence joins TRBV29-1 and TRBJ1-4; no reliable D call. Germline CDR1 reads SQVTM; CDR2 reads ANQGSEA. The CDR3 is 12 amino acids. V was shortened by 8 bases and J by 5 bases, with 12 bases between the two germline ends.

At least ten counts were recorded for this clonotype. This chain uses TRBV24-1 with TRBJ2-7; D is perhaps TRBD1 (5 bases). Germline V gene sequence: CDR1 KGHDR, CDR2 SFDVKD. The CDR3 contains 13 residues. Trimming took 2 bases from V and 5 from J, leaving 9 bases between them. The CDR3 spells CATSDYDSHEQYF. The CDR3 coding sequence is TGTGCCACCAGTGATTACGACAGCCACGAGCAGTACTTC.

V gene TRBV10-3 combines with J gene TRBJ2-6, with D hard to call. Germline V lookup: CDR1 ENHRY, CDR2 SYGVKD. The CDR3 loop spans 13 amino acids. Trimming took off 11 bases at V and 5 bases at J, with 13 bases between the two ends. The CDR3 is CAGRASWANVLTF. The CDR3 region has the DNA TGTGCCGGACGTGCGTCTTGGGCCAACGTCCTGACTTTC.

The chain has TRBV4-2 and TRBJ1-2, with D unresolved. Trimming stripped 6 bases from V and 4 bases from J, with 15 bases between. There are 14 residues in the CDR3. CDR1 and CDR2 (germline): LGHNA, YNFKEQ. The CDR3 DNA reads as TGTGCCAGCAGTGAGGCGGGAGTTCTCTATGGCTACACCTTC. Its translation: CASSEAGVLYGYTF.

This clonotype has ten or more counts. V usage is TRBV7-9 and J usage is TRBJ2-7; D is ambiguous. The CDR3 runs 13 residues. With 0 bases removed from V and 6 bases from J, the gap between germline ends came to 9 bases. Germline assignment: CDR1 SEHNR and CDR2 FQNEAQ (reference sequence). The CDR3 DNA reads TGTGCCAGCAGCTTAGCGGCTCAGCGCGAGCAGTACTTC. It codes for CASSLAAQREQYF.

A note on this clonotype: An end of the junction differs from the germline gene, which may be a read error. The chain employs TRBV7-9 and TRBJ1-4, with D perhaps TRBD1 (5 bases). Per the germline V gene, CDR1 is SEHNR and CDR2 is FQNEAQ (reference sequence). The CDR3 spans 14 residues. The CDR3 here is CTSSQAGFNEKLFF. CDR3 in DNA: TGTACCAGCAGCCAAGCAGGGTTTAATGAAAAACTGTTTTTT.

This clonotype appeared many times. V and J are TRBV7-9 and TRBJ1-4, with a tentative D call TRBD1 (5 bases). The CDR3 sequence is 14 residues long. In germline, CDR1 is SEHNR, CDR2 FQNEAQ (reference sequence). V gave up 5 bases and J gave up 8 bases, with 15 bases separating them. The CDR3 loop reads CASSLTARDEKLFF. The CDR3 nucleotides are TGTGCCAGCAGCCTGACAGCACGCGACGAAAAACTGTTTTTT.

This CDR3 is CASSYSFGGGADGYTF. The DNA for the CDR3 is TGTGCCAGCAGTTACTCATTTGGGGGGGGCGCCGATGGCTACACCTTC. The rearrangement joins TRBV11-2 to TRBJ1-2; D is possibly TRBD1 (6 bases). This CDR3 contains 16 residues. V was cut by 6 bases and J by 6 bases, with 23 bases left in between. Germline loops: CDR1 SGHAT, CDR2 FQNNGV. Based on the CDR3 plus reference TRBV11-2 and TRBJ1-2, the full variable domain is EAGVAQSPRYKIIEKRQSVAFWCNPISGHATLYWYQQILGQGPKLLIQFQNNGVVDDSQLPKDRFSAERLKGVDSTLKIQPAKLEDSAVYLCASSYSFGGGADGYTFGSGTRLTVV.

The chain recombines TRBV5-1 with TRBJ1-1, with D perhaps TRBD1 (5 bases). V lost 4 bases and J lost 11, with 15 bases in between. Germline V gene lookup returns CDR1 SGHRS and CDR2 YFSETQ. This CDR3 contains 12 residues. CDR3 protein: CASSVDNWTAFF. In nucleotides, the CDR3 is TGCGCCAGCAGCGTGGACAATTGGACCGCTTTCTTT.

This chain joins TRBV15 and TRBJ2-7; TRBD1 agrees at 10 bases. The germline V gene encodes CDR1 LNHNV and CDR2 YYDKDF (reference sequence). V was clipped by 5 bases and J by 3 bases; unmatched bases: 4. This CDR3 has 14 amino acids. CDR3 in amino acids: CATSVDRGDYEQYF. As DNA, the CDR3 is TGTGCCACCAGCGTGGACAGGGGGGACTACGAGCAGTACTTC.

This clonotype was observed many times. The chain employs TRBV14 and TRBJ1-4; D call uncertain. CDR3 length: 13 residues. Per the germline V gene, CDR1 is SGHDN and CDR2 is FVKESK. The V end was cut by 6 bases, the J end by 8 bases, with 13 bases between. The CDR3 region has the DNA TGTGCCAGCAGTCGAATGGACGGAGAAAAACTGTTTTTT. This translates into CASSRMDGEKLFF.

As DNA, the CDR3 is TGCAGCGTATTGGGACAGCGAGGCTACACCTTC. Protein product: CSVLGQRGYTF. V is TRBV29-1 and J is TRBJ1-2; TRBD1 matches at 7 bases. The J segment lost 8 bases and the V segment lost 6 bases, leaving 6 bases of the junction unmatched. Germline V CDR1 and CDR2: SQVTM, ANQGSEA. This CDR3 is 11 amino acids long.

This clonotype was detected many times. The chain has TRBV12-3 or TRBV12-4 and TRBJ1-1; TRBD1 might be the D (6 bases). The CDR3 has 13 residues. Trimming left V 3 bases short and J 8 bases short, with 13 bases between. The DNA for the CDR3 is TGTGCCAGCAGTTTTTCCGGGGGGACAGAAGCTTTCTTT. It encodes CASSFSGGTEAFF.

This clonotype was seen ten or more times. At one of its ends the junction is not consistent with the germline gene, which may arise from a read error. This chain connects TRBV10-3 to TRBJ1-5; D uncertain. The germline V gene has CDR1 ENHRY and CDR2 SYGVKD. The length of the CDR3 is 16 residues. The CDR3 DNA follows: TGTGCCAGCAGTGCCGGCCGGGGTTATAGCAATCAGCCCCAGCATTTT. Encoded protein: CASSAGRGYSNQPQHF.

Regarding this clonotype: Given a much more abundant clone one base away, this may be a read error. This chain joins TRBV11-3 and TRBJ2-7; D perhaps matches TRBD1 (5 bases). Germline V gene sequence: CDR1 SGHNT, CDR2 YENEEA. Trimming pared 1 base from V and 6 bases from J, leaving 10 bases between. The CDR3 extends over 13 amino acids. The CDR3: CASSLGRVREQYF. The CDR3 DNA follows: TGTGCCAGCAGCTTAGGCAGGGTCCGCGAGCAGTACTTC.

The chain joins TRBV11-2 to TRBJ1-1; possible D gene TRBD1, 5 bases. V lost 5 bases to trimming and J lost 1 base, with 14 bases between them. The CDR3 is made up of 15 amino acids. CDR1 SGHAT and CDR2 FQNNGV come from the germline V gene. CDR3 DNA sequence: TGTGCCAGCAGCCCGGGGCGGGTCGGGAACACTGAAGCTTTCTTT. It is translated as CASSPGRVGNTEAFF.

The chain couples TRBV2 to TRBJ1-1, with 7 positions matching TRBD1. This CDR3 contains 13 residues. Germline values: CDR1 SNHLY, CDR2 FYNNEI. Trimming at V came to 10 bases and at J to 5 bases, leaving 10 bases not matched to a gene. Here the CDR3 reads CAMQRQGGTEAFF. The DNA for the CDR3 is TGTGCCATGCAAAGACAGGGTGGGACTGAAGCTTTCTTT.

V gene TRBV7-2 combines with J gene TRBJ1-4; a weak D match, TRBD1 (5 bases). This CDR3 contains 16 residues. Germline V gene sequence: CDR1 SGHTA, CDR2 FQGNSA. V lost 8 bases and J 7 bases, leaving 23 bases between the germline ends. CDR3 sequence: CASSPLQGTRGEKLFF. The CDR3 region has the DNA TGTGCCAGCTCACCACTTCAGGGAACGCGCGGTGAAAAACTGTTTTTT.

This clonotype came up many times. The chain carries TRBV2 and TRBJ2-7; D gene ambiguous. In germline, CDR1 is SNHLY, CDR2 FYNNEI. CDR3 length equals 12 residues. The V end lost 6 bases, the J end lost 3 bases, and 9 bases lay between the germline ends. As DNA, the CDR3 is TGTGCCAGCAGACGGCTTAACTACGAGCAGTACTTC. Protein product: CASRRLNYEQYF.

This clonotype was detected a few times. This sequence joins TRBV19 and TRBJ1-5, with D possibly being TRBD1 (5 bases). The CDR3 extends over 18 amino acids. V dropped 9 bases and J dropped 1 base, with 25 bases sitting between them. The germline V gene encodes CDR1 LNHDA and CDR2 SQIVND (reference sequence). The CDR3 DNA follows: TGTGCCAGCAACTTAAACACAGGAGGGGTAATGAGCAATCAGCCCCAGCATTTT. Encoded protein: CASNLNTGGVMSNQPQHF.

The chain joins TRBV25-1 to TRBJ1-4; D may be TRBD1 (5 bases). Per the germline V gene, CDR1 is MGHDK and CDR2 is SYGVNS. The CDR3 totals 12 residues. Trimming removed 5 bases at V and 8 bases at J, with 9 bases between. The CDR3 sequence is CASSQGVEKLFF. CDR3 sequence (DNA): TGTGCCAGCAGTCAAGGGGTAGAAAAACTGTTTTTT.